This TCR beta chain emerged from a study of shared clonotypes between healthy human individuals. About the study: Contributing individuals were two females and three males aged 18 to 49.

Replicate PCRs were loaded with approximately 300 ng DNA from unsorted PBMC, 29,000 or so T cell genomes. In the original analysis: Sequence data from immunoSEQ were junction-only and lacked quality scores; consequently, filtering differed. Measured with immunoSEQ multiplex PCR; TCRdb has only the in-frame clones, and not every one. D and trimming come from the DNA, and the V and J calls and clone size come from that table. The table lists about 480,000 clones, 60% to 80% of them singletons, with roughly an eighth in the top ten. The CDR3 spans 19 residues. In germline, CDR1 is WSHSY, CDR2 SAAADI. The study used approximately 92 million PBMCs per unsorted sample for genomic DNA.

The chain couples TRBV10-2 to TRBJ2-5, with 14 bases matching TRBD2. The end of the DNA aligns better with TRBJ2-7, so the J call may be wrong. The sequenced sample consisted of PBMCs. This TCR was recovered from a middle-aged woman in good health. Some clones in this sample may be carry-over from other donors' samples. The CDR3 nucleotides read TGCGCCAGCAGGCCCGGGGTGGGACTAGCGGGAGTCCACTCCTACGAGCAGTACTTC. Amino acid sequence: CASRPGVGLAGVHSYEQYF.